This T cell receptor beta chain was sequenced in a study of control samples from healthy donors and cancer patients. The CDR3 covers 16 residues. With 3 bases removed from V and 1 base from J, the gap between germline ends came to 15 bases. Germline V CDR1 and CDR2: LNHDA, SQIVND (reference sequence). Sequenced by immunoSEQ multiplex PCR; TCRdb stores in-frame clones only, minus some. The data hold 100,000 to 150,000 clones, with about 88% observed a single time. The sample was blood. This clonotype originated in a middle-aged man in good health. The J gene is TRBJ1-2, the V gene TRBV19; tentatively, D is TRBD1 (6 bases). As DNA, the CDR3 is TGTGCCAGTAGTATGGACAGTCATTCGAGTAACTATGGCTACACCTTC. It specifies CASSMDSHSSNYGYTF.